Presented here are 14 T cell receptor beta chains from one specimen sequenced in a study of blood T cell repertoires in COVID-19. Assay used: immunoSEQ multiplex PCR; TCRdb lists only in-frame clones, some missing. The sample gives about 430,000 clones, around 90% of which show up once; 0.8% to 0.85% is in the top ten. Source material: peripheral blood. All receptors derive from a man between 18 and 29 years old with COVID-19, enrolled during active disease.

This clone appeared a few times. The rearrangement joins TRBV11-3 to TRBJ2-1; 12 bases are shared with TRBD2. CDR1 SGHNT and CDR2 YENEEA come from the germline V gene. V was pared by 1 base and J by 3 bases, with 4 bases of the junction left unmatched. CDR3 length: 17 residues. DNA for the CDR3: TGTGCCAGCAGCTTAGGCGCGACTAGCGGGGGCTACAATGAGCAGTTCTTC. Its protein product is CASSLGATSGGYNEQFF.

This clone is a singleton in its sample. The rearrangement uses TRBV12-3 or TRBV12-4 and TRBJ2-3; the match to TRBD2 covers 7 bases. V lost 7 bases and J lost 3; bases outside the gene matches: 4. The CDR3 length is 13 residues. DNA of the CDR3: TGTGCCAGCACGCAGCGGGGTACAGATACGCAGTATTTT. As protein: CASTQRGTDTQYF.

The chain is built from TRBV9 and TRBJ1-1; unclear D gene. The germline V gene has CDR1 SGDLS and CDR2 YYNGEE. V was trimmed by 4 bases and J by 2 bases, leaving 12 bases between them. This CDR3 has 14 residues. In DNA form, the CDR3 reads TGTGCCAGCAGCCCAGAGGTAGAAAACACTGAAGCTTTCTTT. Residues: CASSPEVENTEAFF.

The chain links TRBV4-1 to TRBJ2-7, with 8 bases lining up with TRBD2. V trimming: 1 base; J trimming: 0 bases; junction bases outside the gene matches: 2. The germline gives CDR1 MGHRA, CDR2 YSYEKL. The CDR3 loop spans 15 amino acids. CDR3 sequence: CASSQGLAPSYEQYF. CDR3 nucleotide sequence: TGCGCCAGCAGCCAAGGACTAGCGCCCTCCTACGAGCAGTACTTC.

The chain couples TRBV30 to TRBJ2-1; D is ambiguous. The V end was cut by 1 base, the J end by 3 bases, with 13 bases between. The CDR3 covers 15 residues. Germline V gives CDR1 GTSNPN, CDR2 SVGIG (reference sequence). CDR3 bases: TGTGCCTGGAGTGACCCAGGCAGGCGCTACAATGAGCAGTTCTTC. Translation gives CAWSDPGRRYNEQFF.

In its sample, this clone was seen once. The CDR3 sequence is CASSEQAGGGSYEQYF. In nucleotides, the CDR3 is TGTGCCAGCAGTGAGCAAGCGGGCGGGGGGAGCTACGAGCAGTACTTC. This chain joins TRBV6-1 and TRBJ2-7, with 8 bases aligning to TRBD2. After removal of 3 bases from V and 3 bases from J, the junction contained 10 bases not matched to a gene. This CDR3 region has 16 residues. Per the germline V gene, CDR1 is MNHNS and CDR2 is SASEGT.

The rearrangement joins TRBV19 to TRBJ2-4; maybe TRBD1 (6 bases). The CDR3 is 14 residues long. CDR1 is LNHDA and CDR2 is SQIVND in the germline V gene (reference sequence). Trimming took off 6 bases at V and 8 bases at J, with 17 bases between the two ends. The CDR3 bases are TGTGCCAGTAGGGAAGCAGGGGAAGGTGACATTCAGTACTTC. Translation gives CASREAGEGDIQYF.

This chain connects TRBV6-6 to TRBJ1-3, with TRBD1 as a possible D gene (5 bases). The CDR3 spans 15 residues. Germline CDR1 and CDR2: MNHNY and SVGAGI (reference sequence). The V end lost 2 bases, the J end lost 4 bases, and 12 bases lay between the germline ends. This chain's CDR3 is CASSYRRQRGNTIYF. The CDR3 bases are TGTGCCAGCAGTTACAGGAGACAGCGAGGAAACACCATATATTTT.

CDR3 nucleotide sequence: TGTGCCAGTAGTGAGGACAGAGACCCCTACAATGAGCAGTTCTTC. Translation gives CASSEDRDPYNEQFF. The genes are TRBV19 and TRBJ2-1; perhaps TRBD1 as D (6 bases). Between the trimmed V and J ends, which lost 5 bases and 2 bases, there was a span of 13 bases. The germline V gene encodes CDR1 LNHDA and CDR2 SQIVND (reference sequence). This CDR3 has 15 amino acids.

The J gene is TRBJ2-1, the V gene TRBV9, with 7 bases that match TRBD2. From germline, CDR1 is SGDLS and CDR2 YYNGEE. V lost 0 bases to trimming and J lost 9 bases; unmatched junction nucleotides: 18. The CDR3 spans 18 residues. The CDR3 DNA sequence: TGTGCCAGCAGCGTAGAGACGATTGGGGAGGGATTGGAGGTTGAGCAGTTCTTC. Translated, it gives CASSVETIGEGLEVEQFF. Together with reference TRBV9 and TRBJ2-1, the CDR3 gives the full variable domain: DSGVTQTPKHLITATGQRVTLRCSPRSGDLSVYWYQQSLDQGLQFLIQYYNGEERAKGNILERFSAQQFPDLHSELNLSSLELGDSALYFCASSVETIGEGLEVEQFFGPGTRLTVL.

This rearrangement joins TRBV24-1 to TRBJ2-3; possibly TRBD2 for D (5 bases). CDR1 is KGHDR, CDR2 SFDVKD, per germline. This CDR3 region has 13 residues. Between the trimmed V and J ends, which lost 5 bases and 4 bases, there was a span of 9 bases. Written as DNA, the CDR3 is TGTGCCACCAGTGCCGCGGGTGCAGATACGCAGTATTTT. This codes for CATSAAGADTQYF.

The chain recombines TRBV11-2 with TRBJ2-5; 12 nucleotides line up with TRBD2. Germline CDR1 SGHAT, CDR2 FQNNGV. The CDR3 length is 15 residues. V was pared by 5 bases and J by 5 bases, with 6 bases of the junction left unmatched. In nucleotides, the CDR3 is TGTGCCAGCAGCCCGCTAGCGGGGGGGCTGGAGACCCAGTACTTC. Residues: CASSPLAGGLETQYF.

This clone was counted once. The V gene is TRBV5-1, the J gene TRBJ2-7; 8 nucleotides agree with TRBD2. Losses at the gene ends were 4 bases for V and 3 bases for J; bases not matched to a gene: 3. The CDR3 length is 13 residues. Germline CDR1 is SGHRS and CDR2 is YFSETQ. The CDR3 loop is CASSRAGVYEQYF. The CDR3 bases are TGCGCCAGCAGCCGAGCGGGGGTCTACGAGCAGTACTTC.

The CDR3 spells CASSWGRVYEQYF. The CDR3 DNA reads TGTGCCAGCAGCTGGGGGAGGGTATACGAGCAGTACTTC. The J gene is TRBJ2-7, the V gene TRBV11-3, with 7 bases that match TRBD2. The junction had 4 bases not matched to a gene; V was cut back by 4 bases and J by 4 bases. The germline CDR1 and CDR2 sequences are SGHNT and YENEEA. The CDR3 runs 13 residues.